This TCR beta chain was captured in a study of long-term antiretroviral therapy in people with HIV. Study summary: Specimens dating back about a decade before the 2015 immediate-ART recommendation are the oldest included.

The run of the v3.0 immunoSEQ assay was at survey level. Sequenced by immunoSEQ multiplex PCR; TCRdb stores in-frame clones only, minus some. The sample shows about 24,000 clones, 83% of them seen only once. V was pared by 6 bases and J by 5 bases, with 17 bases between. The CDR3 covers 14 residues. Germline-derived CDR1 and CDR2 are SGHAT and FQDESV (reference sequence). The sequence was obtained from a middle-aged man with HIV. Sequenced material: unsorted PBMCs, taken 0.4 years after starting antiretroviral therapy. The chain recombines TRBV11-1 with TRBJ2-7, with D possibly TRBD1 on 6 matching bases. The CDR3 is CASSIYPGQNEQYF. CDR3 DNA: TGTGCCAGCAGTATCTACCCGGGACAAAACGAGCAGTACTTC.